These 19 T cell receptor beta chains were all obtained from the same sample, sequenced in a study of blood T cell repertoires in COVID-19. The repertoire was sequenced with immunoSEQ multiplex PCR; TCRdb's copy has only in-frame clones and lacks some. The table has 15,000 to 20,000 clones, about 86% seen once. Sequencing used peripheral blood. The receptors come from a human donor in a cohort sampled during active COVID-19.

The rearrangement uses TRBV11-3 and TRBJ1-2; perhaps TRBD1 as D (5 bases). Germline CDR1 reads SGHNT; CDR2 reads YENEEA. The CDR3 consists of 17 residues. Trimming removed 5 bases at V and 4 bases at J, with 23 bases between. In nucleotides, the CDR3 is TGTGCCAGCAGCGACCTCGGAGGGGAGAGGGGCAGCTATGGCTACACCTTC. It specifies CASSDLGGERGSYGYTF.

This CDR3 reads CASSEVPTLAGHWNEQFF. The CDR3 nucleotides are TGTGCCAGCAGTGAAGTTCCTACCCTAGCGGGTCATTGGAATGAGCAGTTCTTC. The chain recombines TRBV6-1 with TRBJ2-1; 8 nucleotides line up with TRBD2. Germline CDR1 is MNHNS and CDR2 is SASEGT. The length of the CDR3 is 18 residues. After removal of 1 base from V and 7 bases from J, the junction contained 15 bases not matched to a gene.

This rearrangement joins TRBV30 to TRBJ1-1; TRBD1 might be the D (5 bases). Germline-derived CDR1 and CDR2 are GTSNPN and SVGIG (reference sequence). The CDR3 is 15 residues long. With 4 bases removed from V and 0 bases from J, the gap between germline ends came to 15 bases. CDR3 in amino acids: CAWNFYSGLNTEAFF. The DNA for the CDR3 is TGTGCCTGGAATTTTTATTCAGGGTTGAACACTGAAGCTTTCTTT.

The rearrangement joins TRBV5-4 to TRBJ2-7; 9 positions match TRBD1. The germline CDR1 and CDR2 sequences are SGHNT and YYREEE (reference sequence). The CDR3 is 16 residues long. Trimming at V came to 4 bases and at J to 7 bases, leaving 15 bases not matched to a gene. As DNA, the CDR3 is TGTGCCAGCAGCGCACCGGGACAGGGCGCCGGGTGGGAGCAGTACTTC. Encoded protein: CASSAPGQGAGWEQYF.

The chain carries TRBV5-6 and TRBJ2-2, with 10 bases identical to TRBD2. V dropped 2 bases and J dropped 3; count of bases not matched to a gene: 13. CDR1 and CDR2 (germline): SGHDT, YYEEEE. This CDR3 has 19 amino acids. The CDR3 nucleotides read TGTGCCAGCAGCTTACCCCAGCGGGAGGGCCGCTTGGACACCGGGGAGCTGTTTTTT. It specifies CASSLPQREGRLDTGELFF.

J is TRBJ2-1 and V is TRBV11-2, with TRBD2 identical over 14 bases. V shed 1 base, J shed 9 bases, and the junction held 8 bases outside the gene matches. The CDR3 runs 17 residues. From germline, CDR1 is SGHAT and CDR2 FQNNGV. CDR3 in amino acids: CASSLVTSGRGGSEQFF. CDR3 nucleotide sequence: TGTGCCAGCAGCTTAGTGACTAGCGGGAGGGGTGGAAGTGAGCAGTTCTTC.

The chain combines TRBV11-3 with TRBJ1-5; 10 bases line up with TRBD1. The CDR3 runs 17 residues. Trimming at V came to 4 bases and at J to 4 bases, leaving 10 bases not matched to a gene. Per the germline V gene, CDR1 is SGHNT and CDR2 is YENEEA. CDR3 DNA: TGTGCCAGCAGCTCCCCCCCCAAGGACAGGGGGAATCAGCCCCAGCATTTT. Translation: CASSSPPKDRGNQPQHF.

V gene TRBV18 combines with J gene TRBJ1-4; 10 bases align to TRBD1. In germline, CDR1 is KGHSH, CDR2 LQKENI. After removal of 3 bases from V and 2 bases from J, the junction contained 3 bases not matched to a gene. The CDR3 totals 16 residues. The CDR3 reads CASSPDRGRTNEKLFF. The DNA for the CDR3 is TGTGCCAGCTCACCTGACAGGGGGCGCACTAATGAAAAACTGTTTTTT.

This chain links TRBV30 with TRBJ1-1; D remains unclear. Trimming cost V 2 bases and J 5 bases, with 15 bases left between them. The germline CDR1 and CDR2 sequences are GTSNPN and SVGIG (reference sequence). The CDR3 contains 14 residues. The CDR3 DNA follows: TGTGCCTGGAGTAGTGTATTTCCGGGTACTGAAGCTTTCTTT. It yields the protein CAWSSVFPGTEAFF.

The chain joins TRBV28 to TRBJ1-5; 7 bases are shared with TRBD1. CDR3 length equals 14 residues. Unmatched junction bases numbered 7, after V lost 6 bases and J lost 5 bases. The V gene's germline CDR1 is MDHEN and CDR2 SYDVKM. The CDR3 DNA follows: TGTGCCAGCAGCTACAGAACAGGGGATCAGCCCCAGCATTTT. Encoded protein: CASSYRTGDQPQHF.

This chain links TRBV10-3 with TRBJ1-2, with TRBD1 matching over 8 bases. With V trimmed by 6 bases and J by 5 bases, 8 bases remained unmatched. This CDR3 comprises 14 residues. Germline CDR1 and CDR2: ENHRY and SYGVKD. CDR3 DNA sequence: TGTGCCATCAGCGCGGACAGGGCCTCATATGGCTACACCTTC. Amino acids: CAISADRASYGYTF.

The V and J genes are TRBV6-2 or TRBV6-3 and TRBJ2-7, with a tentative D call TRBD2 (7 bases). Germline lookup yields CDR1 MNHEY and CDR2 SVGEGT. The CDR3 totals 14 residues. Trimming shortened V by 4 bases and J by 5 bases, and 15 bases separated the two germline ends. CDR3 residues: CASSSWGGRDEQYF. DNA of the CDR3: TGTGCCAGCAGTTCGTGGGGGGGGCGGGACGAGCAGTACTTC.

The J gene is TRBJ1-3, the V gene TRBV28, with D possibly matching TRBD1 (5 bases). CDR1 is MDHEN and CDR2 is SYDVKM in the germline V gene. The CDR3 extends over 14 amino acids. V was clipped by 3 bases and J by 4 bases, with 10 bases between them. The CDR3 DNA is TGTGCCAGCAGTTTTAGGGGATCGGGAAACACCATATATTTT. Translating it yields CASSFRGSGNTIYF.

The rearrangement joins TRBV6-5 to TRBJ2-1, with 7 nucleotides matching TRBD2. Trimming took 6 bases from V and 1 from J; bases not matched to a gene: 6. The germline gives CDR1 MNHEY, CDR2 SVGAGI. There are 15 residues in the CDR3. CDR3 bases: TGTGCCAGCAGACGCACTAGCGAATCCTACAATGAGCAGTTCTTC. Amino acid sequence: CASRRTSESYNEQFF.

The CDR3 protein is CASSLWSEPNSNQPQHF. CDR3 nucleotides: TGTGCCAGCAGTTTATGGAGTGAGCCGAATAGCAATCAGCCCCAGCATTTT. The J gene is TRBJ1-5, the V gene TRBV28; no reliable D call. V was trimmed by 0 bases and J by 0 bases, leaving 12 bases between them. Germline V CDR1 and CDR2: MDHEN, SYDVKM. The CDR3 extends over 17 amino acids. The variable domain in full, with the rest retrieved from reference TRBV28 and TRBJ1-5, is DVKVTQSSRYLVKRTGEKVFLECVQDMDHENMFWYRQDPGLGLRLIYFSYDVKMKEKGDIPEGYSVSREKKERFSLILESASTNQTSMYLCASSLWSEPNSNQPQHFGDGTRLSIL.

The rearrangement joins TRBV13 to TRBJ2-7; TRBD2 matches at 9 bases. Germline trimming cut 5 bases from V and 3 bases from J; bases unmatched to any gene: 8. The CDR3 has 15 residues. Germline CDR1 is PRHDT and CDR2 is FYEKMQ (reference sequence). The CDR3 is CASSHQREDLYEQYF. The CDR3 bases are TGTGCCAGCAGCCATCAGCGGGAGGATCTCTACGAGCAGTACTTC.

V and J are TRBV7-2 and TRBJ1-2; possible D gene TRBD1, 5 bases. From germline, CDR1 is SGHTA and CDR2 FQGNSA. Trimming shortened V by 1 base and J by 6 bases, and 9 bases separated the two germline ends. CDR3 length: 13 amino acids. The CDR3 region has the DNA TGTGCCAGCAGCTTAGTGTCAGGGAATGGCTACACCTTC. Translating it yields CASSLVSGNGYTF.

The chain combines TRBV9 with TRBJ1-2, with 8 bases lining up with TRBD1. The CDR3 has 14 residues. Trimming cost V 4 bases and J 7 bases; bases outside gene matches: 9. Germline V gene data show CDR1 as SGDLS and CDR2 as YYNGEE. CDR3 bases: TGTGCCAGCAGCTCCCAAAGTCAGGGGGCTGGCTACACCTTC. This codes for CASSSQSQGAGYTF.

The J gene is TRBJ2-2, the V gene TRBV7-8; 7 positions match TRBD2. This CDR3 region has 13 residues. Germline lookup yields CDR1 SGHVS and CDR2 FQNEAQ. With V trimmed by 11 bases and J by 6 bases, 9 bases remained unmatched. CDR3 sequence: CAFRGSLPGELFF. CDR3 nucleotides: TGTGCCTTTCGCGGGAGTCTTCCCGGGGAGCTGTTTTTT.